The sequence of this TCR beta chain was determined in a study of T cell responses to AZD1222 COVID-19 vaccine. Study-wide findings and caveats: After the peak T cell response, and only then, were repertoires sampled. Spike-specific TCRs gained breadth and depth after people received two AZD1222 doses.

This table comes from immunoSEQ multiplex PCR, and its TCRdb copy is limited to in-frame clones, with some not included. The sample yields 150,000 or so clones, about nine tenths seen once. Regarding this clone: Its antigen is unidentified.

Per germline, CDR1 SGHRS and CDR2 YFSETQ. The V gene end was trimmed by 4 bases and the J gene end by 4 bases; junction bases not matched to a gene: 5. The CDR3 totals 13 residues. The input for sequencing was peripheral blood, taken 28 days after the second AZD1222 dose. The receptor comes from an adult who received the AZD1222 COVID-19 vaccine. The V call is TRBV5-1, the J call TRBJ2-7; 7 positions match TRBD1. The CDR3 protein is CASSARDSYEQYF. The CDR3 nucleotides read TGCGCCAGCAGCGCCCGGGACAGTTACGAGCAGTACTTC.